This T cell receptor beta chain emerged from a study of T cells expressing NK-cell markers. TCRdb reprocessed the 5' RACE reads; each CDR3 protein has one entry and no DNA is given. The data show 400,000 to 500,000 distinct CDR3 sequences, and the top ten clones hold more than 7%. The CDR3 extends over 15 amino acids. Germline CDR1 SEHNR, CDR2 FQNEAQ (reference sequence). The sequence came from a woman aged 18-70 years in good health. The sequenced sample consisted of blood T cells: a sorted CD56 or NKG2C T cell subset, CD4+ or CD8+ T cells, or bulk PBMC T cells (not recorded which). The gene calls are TRBV7-9 and TRBJ2-1; without DNA, the TCRdb call of TRBD2 cannot be checked. Here the CDR3 reads CASSPPTPWYNEQFF.